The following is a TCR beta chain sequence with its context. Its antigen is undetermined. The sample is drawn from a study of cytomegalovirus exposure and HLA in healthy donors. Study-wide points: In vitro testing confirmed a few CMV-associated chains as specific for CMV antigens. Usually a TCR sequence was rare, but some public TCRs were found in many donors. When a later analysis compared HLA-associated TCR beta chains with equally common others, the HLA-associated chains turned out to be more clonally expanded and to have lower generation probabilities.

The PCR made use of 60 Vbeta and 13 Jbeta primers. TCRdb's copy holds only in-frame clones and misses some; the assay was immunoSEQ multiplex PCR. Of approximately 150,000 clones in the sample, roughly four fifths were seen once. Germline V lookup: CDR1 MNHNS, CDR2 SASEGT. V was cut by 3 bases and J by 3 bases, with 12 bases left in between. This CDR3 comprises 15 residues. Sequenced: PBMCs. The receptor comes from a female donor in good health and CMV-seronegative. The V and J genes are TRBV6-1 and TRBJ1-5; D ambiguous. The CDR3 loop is CASSDPRGLNQPQHF. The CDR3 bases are TGTGCCAGCAGTGACCCCCGGGGTCTCAATCAGCCCCAGCATTTT.